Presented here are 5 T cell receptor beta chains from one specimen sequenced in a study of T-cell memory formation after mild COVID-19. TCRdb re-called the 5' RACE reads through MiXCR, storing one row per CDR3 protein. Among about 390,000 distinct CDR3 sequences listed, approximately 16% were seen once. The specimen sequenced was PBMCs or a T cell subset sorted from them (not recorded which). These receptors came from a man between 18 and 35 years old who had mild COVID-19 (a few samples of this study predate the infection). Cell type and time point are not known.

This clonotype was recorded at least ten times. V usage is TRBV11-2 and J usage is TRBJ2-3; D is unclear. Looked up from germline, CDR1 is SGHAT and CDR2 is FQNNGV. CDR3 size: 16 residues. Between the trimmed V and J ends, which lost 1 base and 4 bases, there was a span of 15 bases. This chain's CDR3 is CASSLVTPLVADTQYF. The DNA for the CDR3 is TGTGCCAGCAGCTTAGTAACCCCTTTAGTAGCAGATACGCAGTATTTT.

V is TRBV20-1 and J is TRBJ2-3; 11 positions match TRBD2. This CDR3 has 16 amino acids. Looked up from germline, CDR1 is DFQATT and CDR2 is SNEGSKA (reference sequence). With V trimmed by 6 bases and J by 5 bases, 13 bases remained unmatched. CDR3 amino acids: CSAPVRASGGIDTQYF. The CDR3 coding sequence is TGCAGTGCCCCGGTCCGGGCTAGCGGGGGGATAGATACGCAGTATTTT.

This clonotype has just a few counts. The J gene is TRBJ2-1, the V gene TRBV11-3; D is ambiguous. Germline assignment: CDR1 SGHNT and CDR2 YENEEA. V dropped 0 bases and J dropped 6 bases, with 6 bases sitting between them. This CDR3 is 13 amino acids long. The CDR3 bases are TGTGCCAGCAGCTTAGAATCCGCCAATGAGCAGTTCTTC. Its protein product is CASSLESANEQFF.

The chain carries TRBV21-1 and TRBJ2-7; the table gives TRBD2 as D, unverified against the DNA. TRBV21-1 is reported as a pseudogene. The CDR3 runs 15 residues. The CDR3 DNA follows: TGTGCCAGCAGCAAAGCTCTGGGAGTGATTTGCGAGCAGTACGTC. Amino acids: CASSKALGVICEQYV.

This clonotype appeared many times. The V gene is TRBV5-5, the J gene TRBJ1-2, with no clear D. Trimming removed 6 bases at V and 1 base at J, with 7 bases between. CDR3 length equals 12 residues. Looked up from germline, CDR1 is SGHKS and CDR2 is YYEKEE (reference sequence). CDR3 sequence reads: CASTASNYGYTF. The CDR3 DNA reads TGTGCCAGCACCGCGAGTAACTATGGCTACACCTTC.